This T cell receptor beta chain was recorded in a study of regulatory T cells in long-lasting Graves disease. Germline lookup yields CDR1 SNHLY and CDR2 FYNNEI. This CDR3 contains 17 residues. The junction had 16 bases not matched to a gene; V was cut back by 7 bases and J by 3 bases. The time point here: newly diagnosed GD, antithyroid drugs for less than 3 months. From PBMCs, RNA was extracted and then used to make the TCR library. This clonotype appeared many times. Its cognate antigen is unknown. Study-level results: Less diverse TCR repertoires were seen in persistent Graves' patients than in newly diagnosed ones.

Construction of the TCR beta libraries employed iRepertoire HTBI primers in conjunction with Arm-PCR of CDR3 regions. TCRdb re-analysed the multiplex PCR reads in MiXCR, keeping a single row per CDR3 protein. The data contain some 560,000 distinct CDR3 sequences, about 16% of them seen just once; the ten biggest clones take up around 25%. This same sample was also taken into another study, of T cells in Graves' hyperthyroidism and ophthalmopathy. From that second work: Initially, a first-round RT-PCR of the TCR CDR3 employed the HTBI primer set. Blood shared most expanded thyroid clonotypes above 0.001.

The sample was peripheral blood mononuclear cells (PBMCs), taken at new diagnosis, from a patient treated with antithyroid drugs. The receptor was isolated from a woman aged 35-65 years with Graves disease. The chain recombines TRBV2 with TRBJ2-3; 7 bases map to TRBD2. The CDR3 DNA sequence: TGTGCCAGCACCCATGGAGGACTAGTAGAAGATACAGATACGCAGTATTTT. Protein sequence: CASTHGGLVEDTDTQYF.